This T cell receptor beta chain is from a study of shared T cell receptors in the human thymus. Using immunoSEQ multiplex PCR, the repertoire was profiled, and TCRdb retains in-frame clones only, with some absent. The top ten clones hold 0.0095% to 0.011% of a sample with fewer than 700,000 clones, over 75% of them seen once. J lost 1 base, V lost 5 bases, and 5 bases had no gene match. CDR1 and CDR2 from the germline V gene are SGHNT and YYREEE (reference sequence). This CDR3 contains 14 residues. These data also formed part of another study, on human thymus T cells.

The sequencing input was thymocytes. The receptor was isolated from a boy under two years old with a congenital heart defect. This rearrangement joins TRBV5-4 to TRBJ1-1; 7 positions agree with TRBD1. The CDR3 DNA reads as TGTGCCAGCAGTGAGGGACAGTGGAACACTGAAGCTTTCTTT. Its translation: CASSEGQWNTEAFF.